This T cell receptor (beta chain) was observed in a study of graft-versus-host responses after intestinal transplantation. Looking at the study overall: All recipients were given anti-thymocyte globulin induction, and tacrolimus and steroids were then administered for around three years.

This table comes from immunoSEQ multiplex PCR, and its TCRdb copy is limited to in-frame clones, with some not included. The sample holds over 75,000 clones, roughly 90% seen once. CDR1 and CDR2 from the germline V gene are MNHEY and SMNVEV (reference sequence). Trimming cost V 7 bases and J 2 bases, with 9 bases left between them. There are 13 residues in the CDR3. General study points: Early declines in HvG clones that occurred post-transplant were associated with peak circulating GvH clone levels. The recipient marrow held GvH clones, and some of them showed up first in ileum or blood. Those patients showing graft-donor T cell macrochimerism displayed high graft-versus-host to host-versus-graft clonal ratios in allografts.

Comments on this clone: What it recognizes is unknown.

The chain couples TRBV27 to TRBJ2-1, with a weak D call TRBD1 (5 bases). This sequence originates from a human donor who was the organ donor for an intestinal transplant. The sample was unstimulated CD8+ T cells sorted from spleen or lymph node cells, taken before transplant. The CDR3 here is CASTDRTYNEQFF. For the CDR3, the DNA is TGTGCCAGCACCGACAGAACCTACAATGAGCAGTTCTTC.